The 4 T cell receptor beta chains in this list originate from one sample, sequenced in a study of tumor-infiltrating lymphocytes in primary liver carcinoma. The authors made TCR beta cDNA from around 500 ng total RNA with a constant-region primer. Each TCR beta library was derived from three nested multiplex PCR rounds that employed slightly modified ARM-PCR. TRBV1-TRBV30 forward primers paired with a C-beta reverse primer were used in the first two PCR rounds, which ran 9 to 10 cycles each. TCRdb ran MiXCR on the multiplex PCR reads and lists one entry per CDR3 protein. This sample has 330,000 or so distinct CDR3 sequences, with less than 65% found just once. Blood RNA came from unsorted whole blood; germline DNA was also extracted. The sequencing input was peripheral blood. The receptors derive from a man aged 35-49 years with primary liver carcinoma and hepatitis B virus infection.

Points on this clonotype: This likely comes from a read error, as the CDR3 has no conserved phenylalanine or tryptophan at its end. This chain links TRBV11-2 with TRBJ1-1, with D hard to call. Germline-derived CDR1 and CDR2 are SGHAT and FQNNGV. Trimming took 7 bases from V and 0 from J, leaving 12 bases between them. This CDR3 comprises 14 residues. Here the CDR3 DNA reads TGTGCCAGCAACCGAGGAATGGTGAACACTGAAGCTTTCTAT. Protein: CASNRGMVNTEAFY.

This clonotype was observed a few times. This rearrangement joins TRBV5-4 to TRBJ2-7; 10 nucleotides match TRBD2. Trimming at V came to 5 bases and at J to 2 bases, leaving 10 bases not matched to a gene. There are 16 residues in the CDR3. Per germline, CDR1 SGHNT and CDR2 YYREEE (reference sequence). CDR3 protein: CASRVGLAGDTYEQYF. The DNA of the CDR3 is TGTGCCAGCAGGGTGGGGCTAGCGGGAGATACCTACGAGCAGTACTTC.

This clonotype was observed a single time. The missing conserved phenylalanine or tryptophan at the end of this CDR3 makes a read error likely. The V call is TRBV11-2, the J call TRBJ1-1; D not certain. Per the germline V gene, CDR1 is SGHAT and CDR2 is FQNNGV. The CDR3 has 13 residues. The CDR3 DNA follows: TGTGCTAGCAGCTTAGAAGGGAACACTGAAGCTTTCGTT. Its translation is CASSLEGNTEAFV.

This clonotype was picked up many times. The junction differs from germline at one of its ends, possibly a read error. The genes are TRBV6-1 and TRBJ2-5, with D possibly matching TRBD1 (5 bases). Germline CDR1 and CDR2: MNHNS and SASEGT. This CDR3 comprises 11 residues. For the CDR3, the DNA is TGTGCCAGCAGTGAAATAGGACACAAGATCTTC. Amino acid sequence: CASSEIGHKIF.